These 25 T cell receptor beta chains share one sample of origin, sequenced in a study of T cells expressing NK-cell markers (dated by TCRdb to the early 2020s). Library method: 5' RACE. Sequencing instrument: Illumina HiSeq 2000. Each CDR3 protein sequence appears as one entry after TCRdb reprocessed the reads, and no DNA is included. The table for this sample records some 280,000 distinct CDR3 sequences. Of the sample, approximately 0.42% is held by the ten largest clones. The sample taken for sequencing was blood T cells: a sorted CD56 or NKG2C T cell subset, CD4+ or CD8+ T cells, or bulk PBMC T cells (not recorded which). These receptors were taken from a man younger than 35 in good health. Donor details come from another sample of the same person, matched by shared clones.

The genes are TRBV6-1 and TRBJ2-3. Germline loops: CDR1 MNHNS, CDR2 SASEGT. CDR3 size: 13 residues. CDR3 in amino acids: CASKQHGTDTQYF.

The chain combines TRBV20-1 with TRBJ2-5; as DNA is missing, the TRBD2 call by TCRdb cannot be tested. Germline V gene sequence: CDR1 DFQATT, CDR2 SNEGSKA (reference sequence). The CDR3 has 14 amino acids. The CDR3 region is CSANKAGEGETQYF.

The V call is TRBV5-8, the J call TRBJ2-7; absent DNA, TCRdb's TRBD1 call cannot be checked. CDR3 length equals 15 residues. Germline CDR1 and CDR2: SGHTS and YDEGEE. CDR3: CASSLLTGGRYEQYF.

The V call is TRBV11-2, the J call TRBJ2-1; TCRdb calls TRBD2, which cannot be checked without DNA. Germline values: CDR1 SGHAT, CDR2 FQNNGV. The CDR3 loop spans 16 amino acids. The CDR3 is CASSKPGLAGAGEQFF.

The chain employs TRBV11-3 and TRBJ2-1; the D gene TCRdb calls, TRBD1, cannot be checked with no DNA. From germline, CDR1 is SGHNT and CDR2 YENEEA. The CDR3 covers 15 residues. The CDR3 sequence is CASSHSGDTYNEQFF.

The chain links TRBV11-3 to TRBJ2-1; without DNA, the TCRdb call of TRBD2 cannot be checked. CDR1 is SGHNT, CDR2 YENEEA, per germline. CDR3 length equals 16 residues. The CDR3 here is CASSLLTSGKNNEQFF.

V is TRBV12-3 or TRBV12-4 and J is TRBJ1-5; there is no DNA to check the TCRdb D call of TRBD1. The CDR3 sequence is 19 residues long. The CDR3 spells CASSLALGGQGVSNQPQHF.

The chain couples TRBV12-3 or TRBV12-4 to TRBJ1-4. The CDR3 loop spans 13 amino acids. CDR3 loop: CASSLQLGEKLFF.

CDR3 sequence reads: CASSLGLGHSGNTIYF. This rearrangement joins TRBV5-1 to TRBJ1-3; the TRBD1 assignment by TCRdb is unverifiable without DNA. The CDR3 is 16 residues long. In germline, CDR1 is SGHRS, CDR2 YFSETQ.

This chain joins TRBV20-1 and TRBJ1-1; there is no DNA to check the TCRdb D call of TRBD1. The CDR3 is 18 residues long. The germline V gene has CDR1 DFQATT and CDR2 SNEGSKA (reference sequence). The CDR3 sequence: CSAREVVRRGPSNTEAFF.

The rearrangement links TRBV7-9 to TRBJ1-3. The CDR3 contains 16 residues. Germline V CDR1 and CDR2: SEHNR, FQNEAQ (reference sequence). CDR3 sequence: CASSKEGPNSGNTIYF.

The chain links TRBV6-2 or TRBV6-3 to TRBJ2-7; the D call of TRBD2 rests on TCRdb alone, since no DNA is present to check it. The CDR3 loop spans 15 amino acids. Per germline, CDR1 MNHEY and CDR2 SVGEGT. The CDR3 sequence: CASTGKRDSSYEQYF.

This chain connects TRBV18 to TRBJ1-1. Germline values: CDR1 KGHSH, CDR2 LQKENI. The CDR3 is 13 residues long. This CDR3 is CASSGGNEGEAFF.

The genes are TRBV29-1 and TRBJ2-3; as DNA is missing, the TRBD1 call by TCRdb cannot be tested. CDR1 SQVTM and CDR2 ANQGSEA come from the germline V gene. The CDR3 is 12 amino acids. The CDR3 sequence is CSVRAGGDTQYF.

The J gene is TRBJ1-2, the V gene TRBV12-3 or TRBV12-4; TCRdb indicates TRBD1, and absent DNA this call remains unverified. There are 14 residues in the CDR3. The CDR3 is CASSLAGGPGGYTF.

This sequence joins TRBV19 and TRBJ1-2; the D call from TCRdb, TRBD1, cannot be confirmed without DNA. The CDR3 length is 18 residues. In germline, CDR1 is LNHDA, CDR2 SQIVND (reference sequence). The CDR3: CASSIRPPQTLANYGYTF.

The chain carries TRBV6-1 and TRBJ2-3. The germline V gene encodes CDR1 MNHNS and CDR2 SASEGT. This CDR3 region has 13 residues. The CDR3 spells CASTRLGTDTQYF.

The chain links TRBV5-6 to TRBJ2-3; TCRdb's D call of TRBD2 is untestable without DNA. Per the germline V gene, CDR1 is SGHDT and CDR2 is YYEEEE. The CDR3 loop spans 16 amino acids. Here the CDR3 reads CASSLRPAGVADTQYF.

CDR3 sequence: CASSLTSGLAGNEQFF. The V call is TRBV7-2, the J call TRBJ2-1; TCRdb lists TRBD2, though no DNA is available to test this call. The CDR3 totals 16 residues. The V gene's germline CDR1 is SGHTA and CDR2 FQGNSA.

The V and J genes are TRBV4-2 and TRBJ2-1; TCRdb lists TRBD2, though no DNA is available to test this call. Germline CDR1 reads LGHNA; CDR2 reads YNFKEQ. The CDR3 covers 15 residues. The CDR3 loop reads CASSHVLAGYNEQFF.

This sequence joins TRBV27 and TRBJ2-5; TCRdb picks TRBD1, but there is no DNA to check that call. Germline-derived CDR1 and CDR2 are MNHEY and SMNVEV (reference sequence). The CDR3 has 15 residues. The CDR3 here is CASSVGTGVAETQYF.

This chain uses TRBV10-1 with TRBJ2-1; the TRBD2 assignment by TCRdb is unverifiable without DNA. The CDR3 is 15 amino acids. Germline V lookup: CDR1 WNHNN, CDR2 SYGVQD (reference sequence). The CDR3 is CASSDTSGRVGEQFF.

The rearrangement joins TRBV24-1 to TRBJ1-2. The germline gives CDR1 KGHDR, CDR2 SFDVKD. CDR3 length: 12 amino acids. CDR3 sequence reads: CATSDRWGGYTF.

The chain carries TRBV5-1 and TRBJ2-5. Germline assignment: CDR1 SGHRS and CDR2 YFSETQ. The CDR3 consists of 15 residues. The CDR3 region is CASSPSFRVQETQYF.

The rearrangement uses TRBV25-1 and TRBJ1-3. The germline gives CDR1 MGHDK, CDR2 SYGVNS. The CDR3 is 12 residues long. The CDR3 sequence: CASSEGGNTIYF.